This T cell receptor beta chain comes out of a study of siplizumab effects on memory and regulatory T cells (dated by TCRdb to between 2018 and 2021). Regarding the study in general: The study looked at the effect of siplizumab, an anti-CD2 antibody, on alloreactive T-cell subsets in allogeneic mixed lymphocyte reactions made from human PBMCs. Study-wide conclusions, independent of this receptor: Whether proliferating Tregs from siplizumab cultures actually had suppressive function was not functionally confirmed. Because sequences below about 10^-5 frequency were poorly captured, only a minor fraction of alloreactive clones could be mapped to unstimulated subsets. A naive or memory phenotype could not be assigned to roughly 75-97% of proliferating CD4+ or CD8+ clones. Siplizumab significantly lowered the cumulative frequency of alloreactive sequences that could be traced to unstimulated CD4+ memory T cells. Unstimulated naive T cells appeared more diverse than memory T cells, and naive cells seemed to contribute substantially to the alloresponse. Among mappable alloreactive CD4+ clones, an average Treg-derived fraction of approximately 73% was observed with siplizumab, compared with approximately 25% in control reactions.

Clipping removes 4 bases from V and 5 bases from J, with 5 as the unmatched junction base count. According to the germline V gene, CDR1 reads LGHNA and CDR2 reads YSLEER. Counted from cysteine to phenylalanine, this CDR3 has 15 amino acids. This entry keeps only the CDR3 DNA: 45 bases, framed from base 1. Receptor amplification or capture employed the immunoSEQ multiplex PCR assay. The deep sequencing platform assayed approximately 100,000 TCR templates per sample. Genomic DNA extracted from sorted T cells was the material used for TCRbeta CDR3 sequencing. In the paper's pipeline: The R programming language was used for the clonal analysis of the TCRbeta CDR3 data. Alloreactive CD4+ and CD8+ clones were identified by comparing unstimulated samples to CFSE-low samples taken after the reaction. By matching sequences to the repertoires of sorted unstimulated Treg and non-Treg cells, each alloreactive CD4+ clone was assigned a regulatory or non-regulatory origin. The clones in this table, taken by TCRdb from immuneACCESS, are in-frame only. Not every clone is retained; where verified, under half of the shortfall comes from an unresolved V gene, and the cause of the rest is unknown. That table is the source of V, J and clone size, and D and trimming were worked out from the DNA. Across this sample there are roughly 5,900 clones, with just over 60% seen only once. Of the sample, about 15% is held by the ten largest clones.

In a few donor pairs, further sequencing was done on unstimulated CD8+ naive, CD4+ memory, CD8+ TEMRA, CD4+ naive and CD8+ effector memory subsets. TCRbeta CDR3 sequencing was performed on sorted unstimulated T cells and on proliferating T cells recovered from mixed lymphocyte reactions. Fresh whole blood from more than 9 HLA-typed healthy donors served as the source for isolating PBMCs. On this clone: Its recognized antigen is unknown. No per-base quality is available; no much larger clone lies one base away. Within the sample, other DNA sequences also encode this same CDR3.

Sequenced input: effector memory CD8+ T cells sorted from blood. The sample's cell subset or site label, in plain terms: unstimulated CD8+ effector memory T cells. The chain couples TRBV4-3 to TRBJ2-1; 10 central nucleotides agree with TRBD2. This clonotype originated in a human donor in good health. The CDR3 in this case is CASSPLAGANNEQFF. The bases read TGCGCCAGCAGCCCTCTAGCGGGGGCCAACAATGAGCAGTTCTTC.